What follows describes a single TCR beta chain. Patients at the Seattle site were enrolled during active infection and followed longitudinally. The method was immunoSEQ multiplex PCR; TCRdb's version includes in-frame clones alone and lacks a portion of them. The sample gives about 200,000 clones, just under 85% of which show up once; 0.9% to 0.95% is in the top ten. The data are from a study of blood T cell repertoires in COVID-19. As for the study in general: Samples representing acute and convalescent COVID-19 were sourced from the United States, Italy and Spain. T cells, B-cell-depleted T cells, or PBMCs supplied cDNA or gDNA.

Germline values: CDR1 SGHDT, CDR2 YYEEEE. J lost 4 bases, V lost 5 bases, and 11 bases had no gene match. This CDR3 is 15 amino acids long. The sample taken for sequencing was peripheral blood. This receptor was identified in a man aged 55 to 70 with COVID-19, enrolled during active disease. The chain is built from TRBV5-6 and TRBJ1-1; 7 bases are shared with TRBD1. The CDR3 DNA reads as TGTGCCAGCAGTTTACTACAGGGGATGGGCACTGAAGCTTTCTTT. This gives the protein CASSLLQGMGTEAFF. Full variable domain (remainder filled in from reference TRBV5-6 and TRBJ1-1): DAGVTQSPTHLIKTRGQQVTLRCSPKSGHDTVSWYQQALGQGPQFIFQYYEEEERQRGNFPDRFSGHQFPNYSSELNVNALLLGDSALYLCASSLLQGMGTEAFFGQGTRLTVV.